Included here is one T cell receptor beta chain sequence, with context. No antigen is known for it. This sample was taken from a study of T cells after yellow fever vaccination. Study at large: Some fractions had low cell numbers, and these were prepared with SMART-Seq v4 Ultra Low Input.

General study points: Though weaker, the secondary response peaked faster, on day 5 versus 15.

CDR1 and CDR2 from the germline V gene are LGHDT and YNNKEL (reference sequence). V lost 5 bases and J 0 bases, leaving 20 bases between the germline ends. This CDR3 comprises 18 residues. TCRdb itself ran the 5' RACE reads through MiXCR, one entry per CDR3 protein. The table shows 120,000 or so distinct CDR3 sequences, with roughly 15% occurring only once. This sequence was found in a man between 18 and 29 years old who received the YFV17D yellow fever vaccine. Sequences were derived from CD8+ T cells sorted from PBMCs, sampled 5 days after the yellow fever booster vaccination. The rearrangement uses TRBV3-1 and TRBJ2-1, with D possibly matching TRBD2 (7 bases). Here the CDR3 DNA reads TGTGCCAGCAGCTTCAGAGGGGGGGGCATCCGCTCCTACAATGAGCAGTTCTTC. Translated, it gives CASSFRGGGIRSYNEQFF.